This TCR beta chain appears in the sequencing data of a study of vaccination effects on CD4 cells after COVID-19. Their antigens are not known. Pools of viral peptides were used by the ViraFEST assay to expand antigen-specific CD4+ T cells ahead of sequencing. CD4+ T cells were isolated after around 9 days of culture. As their vaccination, participants received two doses of either BNT162b2 or mRNA-1273. Profiled with immunoSEQ multiplex PCR; TCRdb holds only in-frame clones, not every one. The sample holds approximately 17,000 clones, roughly 70% seen once. The sample in question was CD4+ T cells from PBMCs cultured with SARS-CoV-2 spike peptides, obtained after COVID-19 vaccination. These receptors originate from a human donor who received a COVID-19 vaccine.

The chain employs TRBV19 and TRBJ1-1, with 7 bases fitting TRBD1. The J segment lost 7 bases and the V segment lost 4 bases, leaving 12 bases of the junction unmatched. The V gene's germline CDR1 is LNHDA and CDR2 SQIVND (reference sequence). CDR3 length: 15 amino acids. The DNA of the CDR3 is TGTGCCAGTAGTAGGGACAGTACCCCACCGCTTGAAGCTTTCTTT. It is translated as CASSRDSTPPLEAFF.